This TCR beta chain was profiled in a study of blood T cell repertoires in COVID-19. Study background: PBMCs, B-cell-depleted T cells, or T cells provided the cDNA or gDNA that made up the material.

V dropped 8 bases and J dropped 0 bases, with 19 bases sitting between them. Germline V gene sequence: CDR1 SNHLY, CDR2 FYNNEI. The CDR3 is 16 residues long. Recruitment covered 25 or so US areas and drew participants whose ages spanned 18 to 89 years. Methods used by the authors: Reference gene primer amplification yielded estimated nucleated cell counts. Clones were read by immunoSEQ multiplex PCR, and TCRdb kept only the in-frame ones, dropping some. From that table come the V and J calls and clone size; the DNA was used to work out D and trimming. The sample includes some 100,000 clones, approximately 86% seen only once; the top ten take 2% to 3%.

Sequencing used PBMCs or T cells enriched from blood (not recorded which). This rearrangement joins TRBV2 to TRBJ1-2, with D tentatively TRBD1 (6 bases). The source of this sequence is a woman aged 45-60 years who had recovered from COVID-19. CDR3 bases: TGTGCCAGCGAGGTGTACAGGGATAGGTCTAACTATGGCTACACCTTC. Translating gives CASEVYRDRSNYGYTF.